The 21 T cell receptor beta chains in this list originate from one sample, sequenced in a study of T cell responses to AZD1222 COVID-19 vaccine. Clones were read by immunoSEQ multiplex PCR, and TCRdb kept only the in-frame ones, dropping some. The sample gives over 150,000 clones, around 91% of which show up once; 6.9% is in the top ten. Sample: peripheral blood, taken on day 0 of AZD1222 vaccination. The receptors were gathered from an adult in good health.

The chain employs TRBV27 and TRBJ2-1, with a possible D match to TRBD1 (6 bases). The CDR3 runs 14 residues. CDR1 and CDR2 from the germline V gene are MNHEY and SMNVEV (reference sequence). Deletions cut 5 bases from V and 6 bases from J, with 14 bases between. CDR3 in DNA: TGTGCCAGCAGTATACAGGGAGTGGTCAATGAGCAGTTCTTC. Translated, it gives CASSIQGVVNEQFF.

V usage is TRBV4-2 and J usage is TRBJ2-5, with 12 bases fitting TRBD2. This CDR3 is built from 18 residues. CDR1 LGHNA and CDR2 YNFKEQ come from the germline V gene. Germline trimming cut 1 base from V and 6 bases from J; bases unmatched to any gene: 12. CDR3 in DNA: TGTGCCAGCAGCCAAGCTACACTAGCGGGGGGAGAGTTAAAGACCCAGTACTTC. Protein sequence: CASSQATLAGGELKTQYF.

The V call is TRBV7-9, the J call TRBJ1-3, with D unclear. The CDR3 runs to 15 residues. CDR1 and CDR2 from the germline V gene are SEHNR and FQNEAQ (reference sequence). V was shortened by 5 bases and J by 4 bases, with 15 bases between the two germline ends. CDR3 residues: CASSPHKSSGNTIYF. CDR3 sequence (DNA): TGTGCCAGCAGCCCCCACAAGAGTTCGGGAAACACCATATATTTT. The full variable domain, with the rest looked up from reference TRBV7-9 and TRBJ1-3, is DTGVSQNPRHKITKRGQNVTFRCDPISEHNRLYWYRQTLGQGPEFLTYFQNEAQLEKSRLLSDRFSAERPKGSFSTLEIQRTEQGDSAMYLCASSPHKSSGNTIYFGEGSWLTVV.

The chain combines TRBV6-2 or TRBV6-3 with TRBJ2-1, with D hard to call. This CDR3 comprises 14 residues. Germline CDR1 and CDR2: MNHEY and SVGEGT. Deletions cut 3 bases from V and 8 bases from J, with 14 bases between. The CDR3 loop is CASSYPSRGDEQFF. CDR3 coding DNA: TGTGCCAGCAGTTATCCGTCGAGAGGAGATGAGCAGTTCTTC.

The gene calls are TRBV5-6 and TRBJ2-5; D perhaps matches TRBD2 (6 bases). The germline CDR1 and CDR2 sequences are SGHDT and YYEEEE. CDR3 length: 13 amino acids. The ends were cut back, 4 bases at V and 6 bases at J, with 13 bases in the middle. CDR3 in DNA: TGTGCCAGCAGCGGAGGGGTAGGGAAGACCCAGTACTTC. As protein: CASSGGVGKTQYF.

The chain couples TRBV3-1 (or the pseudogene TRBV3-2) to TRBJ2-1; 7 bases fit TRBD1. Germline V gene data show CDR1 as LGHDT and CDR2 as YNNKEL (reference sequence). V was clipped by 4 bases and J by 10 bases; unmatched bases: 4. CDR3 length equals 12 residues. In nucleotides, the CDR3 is TGTGCCAGCAGCCGGACAGGTTTGGAGCAGTTCTTC. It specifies CASSRTGLEQFF.

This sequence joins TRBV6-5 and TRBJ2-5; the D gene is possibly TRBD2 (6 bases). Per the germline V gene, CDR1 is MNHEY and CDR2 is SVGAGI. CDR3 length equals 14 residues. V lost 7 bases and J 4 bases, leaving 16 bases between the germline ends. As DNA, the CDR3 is TGTGCCAGCAAAGGCGGGGCGGACTTAGAGACCCAGTACTTC. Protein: CASKGGADLETQYF.

The chain's CDR3 is CASAKSDGMGIQYF. CDR3 sequence (DNA): TGTGCCAGCGCCAAATCTGACGGGATGGGCATTCAGTACTTC. The rearrangement links TRBV7-9 to TRBJ2-4; D perhaps matches TRBD2 (5 bases). From germline, CDR1 is SEHNR and CDR2 FQNEAQ (reference sequence). This CDR3 comprises 14 residues. V lost 8 bases, J lost 9 bases, and 20 bases lay in between.

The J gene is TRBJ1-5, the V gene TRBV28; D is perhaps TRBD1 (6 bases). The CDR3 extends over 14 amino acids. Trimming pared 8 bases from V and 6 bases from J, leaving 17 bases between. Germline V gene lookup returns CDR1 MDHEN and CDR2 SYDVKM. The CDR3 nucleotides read TGTGCCAGCGACACAGGGTCGGGCAGTCAGCCCCAGCATTTT. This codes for CASDTGSGSQPQHF.

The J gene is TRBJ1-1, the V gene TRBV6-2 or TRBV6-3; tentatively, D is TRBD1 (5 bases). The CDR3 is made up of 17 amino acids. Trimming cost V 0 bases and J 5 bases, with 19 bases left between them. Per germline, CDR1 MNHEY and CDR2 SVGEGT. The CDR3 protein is CASSYSFVDNRRTEAFF. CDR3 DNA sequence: TGTGCCAGCAGTTACTCTTTCGTGGACAACCGGAGGACTGAAGCTTTCTTT.

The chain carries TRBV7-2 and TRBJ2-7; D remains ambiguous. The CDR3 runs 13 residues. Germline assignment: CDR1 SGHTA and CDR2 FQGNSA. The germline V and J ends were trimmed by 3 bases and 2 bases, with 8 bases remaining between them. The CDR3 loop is CASSFQVTYEQYF. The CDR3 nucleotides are TGTGCCAGCAGCTTCCAGGTAACCTACGAGCAGTACTTC.

CDR3 sequence reads: CASSLVGMETQYF. In nucleotides, the CDR3 is TGTGCCAGCAGCTTAGTAGGGATGGAGACCCAGTACTTC. The chain links TRBV11-2 to TRBJ2-5; D gene uncertain. V was trimmed by 1 base and J by 5 bases, leaving 8 bases between them. CDR1 and CDR2 from the germline V gene are SGHAT and FQNNGV. This CDR3 has 13 amino acids.

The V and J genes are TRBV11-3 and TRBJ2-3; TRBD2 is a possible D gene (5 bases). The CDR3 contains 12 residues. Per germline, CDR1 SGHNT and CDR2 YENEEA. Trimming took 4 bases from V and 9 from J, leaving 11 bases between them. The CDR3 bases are TGTGCCAGCAGCTCCGAGGGCCTAACGCAGTATTTT. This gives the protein CASSSEGLTQYF.

The CDR3 is CASTFNTEAFF. As DNA, the CDR3 is TGTGCCAGCACCTTCAACACTGAAGCTTTCTTT. This sequence joins TRBV7-9 and TRBJ1-1; D ambiguous. V dropped 7 bases and J dropped 2 bases, with 5 bases sitting between them. This CDR3 has 11 residues. Germline CDR1 is SEHNR and CDR2 is FQNEAQ (reference sequence).

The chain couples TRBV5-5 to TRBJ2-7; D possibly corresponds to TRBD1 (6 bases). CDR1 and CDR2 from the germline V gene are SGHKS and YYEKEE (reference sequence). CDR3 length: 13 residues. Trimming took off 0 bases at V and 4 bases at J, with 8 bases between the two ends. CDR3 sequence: CASSLAQGYEQYV. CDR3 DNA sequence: TGTGCCAGCAGCTTGGCGCAGGGGTACGAGCAGTACGTC.

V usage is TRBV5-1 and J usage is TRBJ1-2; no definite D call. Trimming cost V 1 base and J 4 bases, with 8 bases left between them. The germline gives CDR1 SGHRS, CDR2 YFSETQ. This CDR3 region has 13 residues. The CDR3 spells CASSLPAVYGYTF. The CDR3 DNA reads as TGCGCCAGCAGCTTGCCGGCGGTCTATGGCTACACCTTC.

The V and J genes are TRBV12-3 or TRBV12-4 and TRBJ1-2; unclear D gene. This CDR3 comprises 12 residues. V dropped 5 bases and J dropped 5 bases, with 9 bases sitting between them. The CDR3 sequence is CASSSNRYGYTF. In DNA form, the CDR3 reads TGTGCCAGCAGTAGTAACCGGTATGGCTACACCTTC.

CDR3 region: CASSEPTTGSPLHF. The CDR3 bases are TGCGCCAGCAGTGAGCCGACAACGGGATCACCCCTCCACTTT. The chain joins TRBV10-2 to TRBJ1-6; D is uncertain. The CDR3 has 14 residues. CDR1 is WSHSY and CDR2 is SAAADI in the germline V gene. Trimming stripped 2 bases from V and 10 bases from J, with 12 bases between.

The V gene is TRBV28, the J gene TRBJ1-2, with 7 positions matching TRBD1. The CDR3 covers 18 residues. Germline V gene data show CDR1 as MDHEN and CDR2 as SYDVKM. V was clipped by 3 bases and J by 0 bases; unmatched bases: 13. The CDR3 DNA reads TGTGCCAGCAGTTTTTTGGAACGGGACAGTACCTCTAACTATGGCTACACCTTC. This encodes CASSFLERDSTSNYGYTF.

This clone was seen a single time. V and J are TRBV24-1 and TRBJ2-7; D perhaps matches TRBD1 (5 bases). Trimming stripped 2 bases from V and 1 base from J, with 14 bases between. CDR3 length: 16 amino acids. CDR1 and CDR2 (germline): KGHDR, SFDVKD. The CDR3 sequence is CATSDSPGQQSYEQYF. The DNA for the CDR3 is TGTGCCACCAGTGATTCGCCAGGGCAGCAATCCTACGAGCAGTACTTC.

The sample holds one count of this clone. Here the CDR3 reads CASSQVGTSGGLISYEQYF. The CDR3 coding sequence is TGTGCCAGCAGCCAGGTCGGGACTAGCGGGGGGCTAATCTCCTACGAGCAGTACTTC. V usage is TRBV4-2 and J usage is TRBJ2-7; 15 nucleotides match TRBD2. The J segment lost 0 bases and the V segment lost 3 bases, leaving 9 bases of the junction unmatched. Looked up from germline, CDR1 is LGHNA and CDR2 is YNFKEQ. The CDR3 loop spans 19 amino acids.